The 13 T cell receptor beta chains below were found in one sample sequenced in a study of cytomegalovirus exposure and HLA in healthy donors. PCR amplification relied on 60 Vbeta primers (plus 13 Jbeta primers). TCRdb keeps only in-frame clones here, not all; method: immunoSEQ multiplex PCR. The sample consists of around 190,000 clones, 79% of them appearing once. Sequenced input: PBMCs. The receptors stem from a woman aged 40 to 55 in good health and CMV-seronegative.

This clone was detected a few times. This chain uses TRBV7-9 with TRBJ1-1; D not resolved. V shed 1 base and J shed 4 bases, with 10 bases lying between them. This CDR3 comprises 14 residues. Per the germline V gene, CDR1 is SEHNR and CDR2 is FQNEAQ (reference sequence). Here the CDR3 DNA reads TGTGCCAGCAGCTTAGACCTCGCCGGCACTGAAGCTTTCTTT. It is translated as CASSLDLAGTEAFF.

This clone was picked up one time. The genes are TRBV7-6 and TRBJ2-3; D is possibly TRBD2 (5 bases). This CDR3 is 16 amino acids long. From germline, CDR1 is SGHVS and CDR2 FNYEAQ. Trimming cost V 5 bases and J 2 bases, with 17 bases left between them. The CDR3 is CASSPLGVGFTDTQYF. The DNA of the CDR3 is TGTGCCAGCAGCCCCCTCGGGGTGGGGTTCACAGATACGCAGTATTTT. The whole variable domain, filled in from reference TRBV7-6 and TRBJ2-3, reads GAGVSQSPRYKVTKRGQDVALRCDPISGHVSLYWYRQALGQGPEFLTYFNYEAQQDKSGLPNDRFSAERPEGSISTLTIQRTEQRDSAMYRCASSPLGVGFTDTQYFGPGTRLTVL.

The gene calls are TRBV30 and TRBJ2-1; D call uncertain. V was clipped by 4 bases and J by 2 bases, with 3 bases between them. The CDR3 has 11 amino acids. Per the germline V gene, CDR1 is GTSNPN and CDR2 is SVGIG (reference sequence). CDR3 sequence (DNA): TGTGCCTGGACAGCCTACAATGAGCAGTTCTTC. This gives the protein CAWTAYNEQFF. Filled out from reference TRBV30 and TRBJ2-1, the complete variable domain reads SQTIHQWPATLVQPVGSPLSLECTVEGTSNPNLYWYRQAAGRGLQLLFYSVGIGQISSEVPQNLSASRPQDRQFILSSKKLLLSDSGFYLCAWTAYNEQFFGPGTRLTVL.

The chain recombines TRBV7-9 with TRBJ2-7; 9 bases agree with TRBD1. Germline-derived CDR1 and CDR2 are SEHNR and FQNEAQ (reference sequence). The J segment lost 5 bases and the V segment lost 5 bases, leaving 16 bases of the junction unmatched. This CDR3 is 17 amino acids long. The CDR3: CASSPNRTGQGNHEQYF. The DNA of the CDR3 is TGTGCCAGCAGCCCCAATCGTACCGGACAGGGGAACCACGAGCAGTACTTC.

The chain combines TRBV7-3 with TRBJ2-3; possibly TRBD2 for D (6 bases). This CDR3 contains 16 residues. V lost 4 bases and J lost 3, with 17 bases in between. The germline V gene has CDR1 SGHTA and CDR2 FQGTGA. DNA for the CDR3: TGTGCCAGCAGCTCGACTGGAAGGGCGGGGACAGATACGCAGTATTTT. Amino acid sequence: CASSSTGRAGTDTQYF.

This clone was observed once. The genes are TRBV15 and TRBJ1-1; 9 nucleotides agree with TRBD1. The V gene's germline CDR1 is LNHNV and CDR2 YYDKDF (reference sequence). CDR3 length: 16 residues. The trim removed 5 bases at V and 5 bases at J, leaving 12 bases unmatched. CDR3 amino acids: CATSSSRQGGRTEAFF. The CDR3 nucleotides read TGTGCCACCAGCTCAAGCCGACAGGGGGGAAGGACTGAAGCTTTCTTT.

The J gene is TRBJ2-1, the V gene TRBV5-1; 16 bases map to TRBD2. Germline V lookup: CDR1 SGHRS, CDR2 YFSETQ. This CDR3 region has 22 residues. V was clipped by 3 bases and J by 4 bases; unmatched bases: 19. In DNA form, the CDR3 reads TGCGCCAGCAGCTCGGGACTAGCGGGAGGGGCAAGTACTGCGGGTTCATACAATGAGCAGTTCTTC. Translated, it gives CASSSGLAGGASTAGSYNEQFF.

Only a few counts were recorded for this clone. This rearrangement joins TRBV2 to TRBJ1-1; D may be TRBD1 (6 bases). The CDR3 contains 14 residues. Germline V CDR1 and CDR2: SNHLY, FYNNEI. V lost 5 bases and J lost 0, with 10 bases in between. The CDR3 nucleotides are TGTGCCAGCAGTTCCAGGGGAATGAACACTGAAGCTTTCTTT. This gives the protein CASSSRGMNTEAFF.

The chain combines TRBV6-5 with TRBJ2-7; 8 bases are shared with TRBD1. V shed 6 bases and J 2 bases; nucleotides not matched to a gene: 3. CDR3 size: 13 residues. CDR1 is MNHEY and CDR2 is SVGAGI in the germline V gene. CDR3 residues: CASRWTGTYEQYF. DNA of the CDR3: TGTGCCAGCAGGTGGACAGGGACCTACGAGCAGTACTTC.

This rearrangement joins TRBV6-1 to TRBJ1-4; TRBD1 might be the D (6 bases). CDR1 and CDR2 from the germline V gene are MNHNS and SASEGT. V lost 2 bases to trimming and J lost 8 bases, with 24 bases between them. This CDR3 is built from 18 residues. The CDR3 bases are TGTGCCAGCAGTGAAAAGGGGGTCGTGGGGGCGCTTGACGAAAAACTGTTTTTT. It codes for CASSEKGVVGALDEKLFF.

This clone was seen a handful of times. This chain links TRBV29-1 with TRBJ2-7; TRBD2 is a possible D gene (6 bases). The CDR3 has 11 amino acids. Trimming cost V 6 bases and J 3 bases, with 9 bases left between them. Germline V CDR1 and CDR2: SQVTM, ANQGSEA. CDR3 bases: TGCAGCGTCAAGGGAGGCTACGAGCAGTACTTC. Encoded protein: CSVKGGYEQYF.

The chain has TRBV2 and TRBJ2-7; perhaps TRBD1 as D (6 bases). Trimming removed 6 bases at V and 8 bases at J, with 17 bases between. The CDR3 has 13 residues. From germline, CDR1 is SNHLY and CDR2 FYNNEI. This CDR3 is CASRLGGGGQQYF. The DNA of the CDR3 is TGTGCCAGCAGGCTTGGGGGCGGCGGGCAGCAGTACTTC.

The chain carries TRBV14 and TRBJ1-1; tentatively, D is TRBD1 (5 bases). CDR3 length: 13 residues. The V gene lost 1 base and the J gene lost 8 bases, with 11 bases spanning the gap. Looked up from germline, CDR1 is SGHDN and CDR2 is FVKESK. The CDR3 coding sequence is TGTGCCAGCAGCCAAGGTCCAGGGCTGGAAGCTTTCTTT. Translating it yields CASSQGPGLEAFF.